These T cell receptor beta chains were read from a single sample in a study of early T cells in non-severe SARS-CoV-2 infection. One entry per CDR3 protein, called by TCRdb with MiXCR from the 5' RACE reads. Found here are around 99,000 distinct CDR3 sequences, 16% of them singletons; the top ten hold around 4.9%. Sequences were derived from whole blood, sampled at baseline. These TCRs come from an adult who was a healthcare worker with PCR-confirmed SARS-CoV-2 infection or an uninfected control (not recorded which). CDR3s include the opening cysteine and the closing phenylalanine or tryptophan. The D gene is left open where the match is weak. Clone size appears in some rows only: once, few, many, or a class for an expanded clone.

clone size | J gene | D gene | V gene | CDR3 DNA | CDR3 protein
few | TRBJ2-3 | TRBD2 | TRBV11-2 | TGTGCCAGCAGCCTAATTTTGGGTAGCGGGAATACGCAGTATTTT | CASSLILGSGNTQYF
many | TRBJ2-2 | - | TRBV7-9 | TGTGCCAGCAGCGGGCAGGGGATCACCGGGGAGCTGTTTTTT | CASSGQGITGELFF
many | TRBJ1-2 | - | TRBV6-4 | TGTGCCAGCAGTGAGGCAGGGCAAGGCTATGGCTACACCTTC | CASSEAGQGYGYTF
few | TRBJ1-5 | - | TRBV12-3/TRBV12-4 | TGTGCCAGCAGCAATCGACAGCCCCAGCATTTT | CASSNRQPQHF
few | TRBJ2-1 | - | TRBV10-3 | TGTGCCATCAGTGATGGCTCCAATTCTCCGTTCTTC | CAISDGSNSPFF
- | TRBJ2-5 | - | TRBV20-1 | TGCAGTGCTAGAGCCCACCGGGGAGGAGAGACCCAGTACTTC | CSARAHRGGETQYF
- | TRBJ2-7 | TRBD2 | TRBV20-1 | TGCAGTGCTACACGGGAGGGCTACGAGCAGTACTTC | CSATREGYEQYF
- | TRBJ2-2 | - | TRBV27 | TGTGCCAGCAGTTCAGGGTGGGCGAACACCGGGGAGCTGTTTTTT | CASSSGWANTGELFF
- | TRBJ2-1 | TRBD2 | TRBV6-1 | TGTGCCAGCAGTTGGGCGACTAGCGGGAGCTCCTACAATGAGCAGTTCTTC | CASSWATSGSSYNEQFF
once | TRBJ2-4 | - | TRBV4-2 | TGTGCCAGCAGCCAAACGAAGGTAGCGGCCCAGTACTTC | CASSQTKVAAQYF
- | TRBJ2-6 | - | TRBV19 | TGTGCCAGTAGTCGGGGAGCAGGGGCCAACGTCCTGACTTTC | CASSRGAGANVLTF
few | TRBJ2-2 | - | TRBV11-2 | TGTGCCAGCAGCTTGGACAACAGGGCCGGGGAGCTGTTTTTT | CASSLDNRAGELFF
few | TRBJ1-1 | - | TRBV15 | TGTGCCACCAGCAGAGAATGGAACACTGAAGCTTTCTTT | CATSREWNTEAFF
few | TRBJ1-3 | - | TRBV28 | TGTGCCAGCAGTTCCAACTGGTCTGGAAACACCATATATTTT | CASSSNWSGNTIYF
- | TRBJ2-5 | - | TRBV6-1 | TGTGCCAGCAGTGACACGGACGGGGGAAAGACCCAGTACTTC | CASSDTDGGKTQYF
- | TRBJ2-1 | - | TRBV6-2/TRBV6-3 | TGTGCCAGCAGCCCGCCGGGACTTACGAGCTCCTACAATGAGCAGTTCTTC | CASSPPGLTSSYNEQFF
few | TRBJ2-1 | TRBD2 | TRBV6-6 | TGTGCCAGCAGTTACCCCAGCGGGAGTTGGCATGAGCAGTTCTTC | CASSYPSGSWHEQFF
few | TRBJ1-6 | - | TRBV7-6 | TGTGCCAGCAGCTTAGAGGCGGATTCACCCCTCCACTTT | CASSLEADSPLHF
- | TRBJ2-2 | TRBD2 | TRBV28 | TGTGCCAGCAGTCCCCTTTTCGGGGAGGGCAGCACCGGGGAGCTGTTTTTT | CASSPLFGEGSTGELFF
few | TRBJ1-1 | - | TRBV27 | TGTGCCAGCATTGGGGGCACTGAAGCTTTCTTT | CASIGGTEAFF
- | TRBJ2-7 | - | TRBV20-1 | TGCAGTGCTAGGTATAACTCCTACGAGCAGTACTTC | CSARYNSYEQYF
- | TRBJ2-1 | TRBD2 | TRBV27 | TGTGCCAGCCAGGAGCGGGAGGGCCGTCATGAGCAGTTCTTC | CASQEREGRHEQFF
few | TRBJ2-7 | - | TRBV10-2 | TGCGCCAGCCTTGAGTGGCAGGGTTCCTACGAGCAGTACTTC | CASLEWQGSYEQYF
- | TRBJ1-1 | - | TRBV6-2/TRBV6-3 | TGTGCCAGCAAAGGGCAACCGAACACTGAAGCTTTCTTT | CASKGQPNTEAFF
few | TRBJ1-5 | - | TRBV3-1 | TGTGCCAGCAGCCAAGCCCACGAGGCTGGGCAGCCCCAGCATTTT | CASSQAHEAGQPQHF
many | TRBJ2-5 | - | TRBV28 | TGTGCCAGCAGCCTACGGGGGCCACAGTACTTC | CASSLRGPQYF
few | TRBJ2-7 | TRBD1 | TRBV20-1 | TGCAGTGTCGGACAGGGCCCTTACTACGAGCAGTACTTC | CSVGQGPYYEQYF
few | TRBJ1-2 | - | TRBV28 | TGTGCCAGCAGTTTTGGGGGAAGTGGCTACACCTTC | CASSFGGSGYTF
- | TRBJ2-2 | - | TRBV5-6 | TGTGCCAGCAGCTTGCCCGGAGGGGAGCTGTTTTTT | CASSLPGGELFF
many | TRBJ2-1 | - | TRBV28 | TGTGCCAGCGCCATAGATGGGACCCACAATGAGCAGTTCTTC | CASAIDGTHNEQFF
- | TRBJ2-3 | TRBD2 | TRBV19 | TGTGCCAGTAGTGAGGGACTATCTTCAGATACGCAGTATTTT | CASSEGLSSDTQYF
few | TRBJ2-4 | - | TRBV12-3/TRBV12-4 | TGTGCCAGCAGTTCATCTAGAAACATTCAGTACTTC | CASSSSRNIQYF
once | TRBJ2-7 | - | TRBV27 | TGTGCCAGCAGTTTAAAGGGTCTAAGCGGATTCTACGAGCAGTACTTC | CASSLKGLSGFYEQYF
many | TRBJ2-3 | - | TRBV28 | TGTGCCAGCAGTTTATTTGGCCAGGGTAGGGCAGATACGCAGTATTTT | CASSLFGQGRADTQYF
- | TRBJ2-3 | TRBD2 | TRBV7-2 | TGTGCCAGCAGCATCACTAGCGGGAGGGCCTTAGGTACGCAGTATTTT | CASSITSGRALGTQYF
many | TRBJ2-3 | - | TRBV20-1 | TGCAGTGCTAGAGATAGGAGGAGGGCCGGCACAGATACGCAGTATTTT | CSARDRRRAGTDTQYF